This T cell receptor beta chain was captured by sequencing in a study of T-cell reconstitution after alpha-beta-depleted transplantation in children. Unique molecular identifiers were incorporated when the TCRbeta library was constructed. TCRdb reprocessed the PCR reads via MiXCR and lists one record per CDR3 protein. Of 600,000 to 700,000 distinct CDR3 sequences listed, around a sixth were seen once; the top ten hold approximately 1.1%. The CDR3 is 14 residues long. J gave up 5 bases and V 10 bases, and 9 bases lay outside the gene matches. The germline gives CDR1 MNHNS, CDR2 SASEGT. The sequence derives from a human donor who donated a stem cell graft to a child with acute myeloid leukemia. The chain couples TRBV6-1 to TRBJ2-2; 8 nucleotides line up with TRBD1. Sequencing was performed on PBMCs from the stem cell graft donor, taken from the stem cell graft. Written as DNA, the CDR3 is TGTGCCACCGGACAGGGATTGAGGACCGGGGAGCTGTTTTTT. Residues: CATGQGLRTGELFF.